Sequencing of this TCR beta chain was carried out in a study of T cells after yellow fever vaccination. Overall study findings and caveats: A faster peak, day 5 versus 15, was reached by the weaker secondary response. Post-booster repertoires again held most primary-vaccination clones (around 95% CD4, roughly 88% CD8). A small share of clonotypes appeared in both CD4 and CD8 compartments.

CDR1 MNHEY and CDR2 SVGEGT come from the germline V gene. The CDR3 is 12 residues long. The study made its TCR cDNA through 5'RACE template switching. That step introduced a universal primer site along with UMIs. A single record per CDR3 protein comes from TCRdb applying MiXCR to the 5' RACE reads. The table shows some 350,000 distinct CDR3 sequences, with 8.7% occurring only once. To note about this clonotype: No antigen is known for it. One end of the junction is discordant with germline, which a read error may explain.

The genes are TRBV6-2 or TRBV6-3 and TRBJ2-5; D not resolved. The source is a man aged 18 to 29 who received the YFV17D yellow fever vaccine. Sequencing used PBMCs, obtained on the day of the first yellow fever vaccination. Written as DNA, the CDR3 is TGTGCCAGCAGTTACGGGCTCCAGGCCTTAGACTTC. This sequence encodes CASSYGLQALDF.